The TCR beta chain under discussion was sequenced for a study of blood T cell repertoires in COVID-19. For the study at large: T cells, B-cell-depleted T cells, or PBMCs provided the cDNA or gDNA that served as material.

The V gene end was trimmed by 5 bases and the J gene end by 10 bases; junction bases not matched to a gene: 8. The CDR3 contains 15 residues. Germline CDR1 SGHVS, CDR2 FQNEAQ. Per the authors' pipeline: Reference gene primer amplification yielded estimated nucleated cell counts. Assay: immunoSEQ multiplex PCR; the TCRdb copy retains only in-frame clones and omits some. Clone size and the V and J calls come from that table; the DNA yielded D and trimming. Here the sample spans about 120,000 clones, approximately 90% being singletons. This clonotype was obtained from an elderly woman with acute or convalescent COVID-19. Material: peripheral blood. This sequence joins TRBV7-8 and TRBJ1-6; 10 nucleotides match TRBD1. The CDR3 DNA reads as TGTGCCAGCAGCCTGGGGACAGGGGATGGCTCACCCCTCCACTTT. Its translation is CASSLGTGDGSPLHF.